This entry is about one T cell receptor (beta chain). Its antigen remains unknown. This record belongs to a study of cytomegalovirus exposure and HLA in healthy donors. Study-wide results and caveats: Highest at DRB1 and lowest at HLA-C, TCR association rates differed among HLA loci in a later analysis. Immune exposure data for these donors was limited to CMV serostatus.

The PCR was carried out with 60 Vbeta primers and 13 Jbeta primers. The protocol was immunoSEQ multiplex PCR, while the TCRdb copy is restricted to in-frame clones and leaves out a portion. This sample carries approximately 140,000 clones, 70% to 80% of them seen once, and the ten largest clones take more than 3%. Healthy bone marrow donors supplied every sample. Donors were nominally healthy when sampled, though unrecorded immune exposures were likely. Germline V gene sequence: CDR1 MNHEY, CDR2 SVGAGI. The CDR3 is 13 residues long. Trimming took off 2 bases at V and 3 bases at J, with 7 bases between the two ends.

Sequencing input: PBMCs. The rearrangement links TRBV6-5 to TRBJ2-5; D is undetermined. The clonotype comes from a female donor in good health and CMV-seronegative. CDR3 nucleotides: TGTGCCAGCAGTTACGGCCGTAAAGAGACCCAGTACTTC. This encodes CASSYGRKETQYF.